This T cell receptor beta chain was identified in a study of T cells expressing NK-cell markers. Study summary: TCR beta repertoires came from sorted CD3+CD56+NKG2C+, CD3+CD56+NKG2C- and CD3+CD56-NKG2C+ T cells.

Broader study findings: Dominant NKG2C+ clonotypes accounted for about 1.0-8% of CD8+ T cells in a handful of donors. Similarly, these clonotypes led the CD3+CD56-NKG2C+ fraction as well in several donors.

CDR3 length equals 16 residues. A word on this clonotype: Its antigen is unknown.

TCRdb re-called the 5' RACE reads; every CDR3 protein appears as one record, without DNA. This table holds about 540,000 distinct CDR3 sequences. The receptor was isolated from a man between 18 and 35 years old in good health. The rearrangement links TRBV12-3 or TRBV12-4 to TRBJ2-1; lacking DNA, the TRBD2 call made by TCRdb goes unchecked. The material sequenced was blood T cells: a sorted CD56 or NKG2C T cell subset, CD4+ or CD8+ T cells, or bulk PBMC T cells (not recorded which). This CDR3 reads CASSLLAGVIYNEQFF.